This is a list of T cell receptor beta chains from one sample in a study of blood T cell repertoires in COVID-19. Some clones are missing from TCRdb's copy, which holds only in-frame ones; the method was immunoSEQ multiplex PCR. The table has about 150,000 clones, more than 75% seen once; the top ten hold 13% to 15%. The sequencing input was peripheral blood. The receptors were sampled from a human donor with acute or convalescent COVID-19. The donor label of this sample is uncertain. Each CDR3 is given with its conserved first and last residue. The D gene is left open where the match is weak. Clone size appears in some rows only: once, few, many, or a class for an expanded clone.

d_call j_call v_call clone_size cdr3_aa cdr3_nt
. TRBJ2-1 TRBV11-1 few CASSFSGVNEQFF TGTGCCAGCAGCTTCTCAGGGGTCAATGAGCAGTTCTTC
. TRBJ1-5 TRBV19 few CASSTDRTPNQPQHF TGTGCCAGTAGTACTGACAGGACCCCCAATCAGCCCCAGCATTTT
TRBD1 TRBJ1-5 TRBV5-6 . CASSLGGTGTVRNQPQHF TGTGCCAGCAGCTTGGGGGGGACAGGGACTGTCCGGAATCAGCCCCAGCATTTT
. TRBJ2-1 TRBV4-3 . CASSHETGREQFF TGCGCCAGCAGCCACGAGACGGGGAGAGAGCAGTTCTTC
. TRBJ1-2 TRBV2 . CASSPNPLRGYTF TGTGCCAGCAGCCCGAACCCTTTGCGTGGCTACACCTTC
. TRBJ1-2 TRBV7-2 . CASSLAFTGGYTF TGTGCCAGCAGCTTAGCCTTTACCGGGGGCTACACCTTC
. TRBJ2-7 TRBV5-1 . CASSLAQASEQYF TGCGCCAGCAGCTTGGCCCAGGCGTCCGAGCAGTACTTC
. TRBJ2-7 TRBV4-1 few CASSPQAFYEQYF TGCGCCAGCAGCCCTCAGGCCTTCTACGAGCAGTACTTC
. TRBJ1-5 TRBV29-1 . CSVESGGAGQPQHF TGCAGCGTTGAATCGGGCGGGGCTGGACAGCCCCAGCATTTT
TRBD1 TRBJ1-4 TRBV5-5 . CASSLGTGREKLFF TGTGCCAGCAGCTTGGGGACAGGGAGAGAAAAACTGTTTTTT
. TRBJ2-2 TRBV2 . CASSEMEYITGELFF TGTGCCAGCAGTGAGATGGAGTACATCACCGGGGAGCTGTTTTTT
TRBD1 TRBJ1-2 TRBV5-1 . CASSLTGDYGYTF TGCGCCAGCAGCTTGACAGGGGACTATGGCTACACCTTC
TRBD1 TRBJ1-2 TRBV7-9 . CASATSTTGFGYTF TGTGCCAGCGCTACATCGACGACAGGGTTTGGCTACACCTTC
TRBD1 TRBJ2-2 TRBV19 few CASSILGTGNTGELFF TGTGCCAGTAGTATCTTGGGGACAGGGAACACCGGGGAGCTGTTTTTT
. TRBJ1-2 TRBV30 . CAWSIKGLRKVGYTF TGTGCCTGGAGTATCAAGGGGCTCCGAAAGGTCGGCTACACCTTC
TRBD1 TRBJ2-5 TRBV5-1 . CASSRQGEETQYF TGCGCCAGCAGCAGACAGGGGGAAGAGACCCAGTACTTC
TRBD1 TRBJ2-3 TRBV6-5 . CASRLTGSNTDTQYF TGTGCCAGCAGGCTGACAGGGAGTAACACAGATACGCAGTATTTT
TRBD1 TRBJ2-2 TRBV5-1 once CASSWGPGQGYTGELFF TGCGCCAGCAGCTGGGGACCGGGACAGGGTTACACCGGGGAGCTGTTTTTT
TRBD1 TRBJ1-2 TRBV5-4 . CASSPTGDYGYTF TGTGCCAGCAGCCCCACAGGGGACTATGGCTACACCTTC
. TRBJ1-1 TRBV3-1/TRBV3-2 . CASSQAGTQAFF TGTGCCAGCAGCCAAGCCGGGACACAAGCTTTCTTT
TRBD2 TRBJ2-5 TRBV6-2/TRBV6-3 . CASSPGVGTSGAQETQYF TGTGCCAGCAGCCCTGGAGTCGGGACTAGCGGGGCCCAAGAGACCCAGTACTTC
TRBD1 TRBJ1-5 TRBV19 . CASSIHLGQGNQPQHF TGTGCCAGTAGTATCCACCTGGGACAGGGAAATCAGCCCCAGCATTTT
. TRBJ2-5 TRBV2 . CAGRVISETQYF TGTGCCGGTCGGGTCATTTCGGAGACCCAGTACTTC
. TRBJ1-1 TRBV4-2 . CASSQVPGVMNTEAFF TGTGCCAGCAGCCAAGTCCCCGGGGTCATGAACACTGAAGCTTTCTTT
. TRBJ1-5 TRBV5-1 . CASSLDGGSNQPQHF TGCGCCAGCAGTTTGGATGGGGGGAGCAATCAGCCCCAGCATTTT